Following are 2 T cell receptor beta chains from one sample sequenced in a study of cytomegalovirus exposure and HLA in healthy donors. The primer mix had 60 Vbeta and 13 Jbeta primers. The assay was immunoSEQ multiplex PCR, and TCRdb's table has in-frame clones only and misses some. The table shows some 89,000 clones, with 85% occurring only once. The sequencing sample was made of PBMCs. Receptors were obtained from a man aged 35 to 55 in good health and CMV-seropositive.

This clone was detected a few times. This rearrangement joins TRBV5-1 to TRBJ1-2, with unresolved D. V was trimmed by 4 bases and J by 8 bases, leaving 12 bases between them. CDR3 length: 12 amino acids. From germline, CDR1 is SGHRS and CDR2 YFSETQ. CDR3: CASSMWEEGYTF. CDR3 bases: TGCGCCAGCAGCATGTGGGAGGAAGGCTACACCTTC. Supplemented by reference TRBV5-1 and TRBJ1-2, the full variable domain reads KAGVTQTPRYLIKTRGQQVTLSCSPISGHRSVSWYQQTPGQGLQFLFEYFSETQRNKGNFPGRFSGRQFSNSRSEMNVSTLELGDSALYLCASSMWEEGYTFGSGTRLTVV.

This clone has only one observation. J is TRBJ2-2 and V is TRBV19, with D uncertain. The length of the CDR3 is 13 residues. With 7 bases removed from V and 1 base from J, the gap between germline ends came to 7 bases. Per germline, CDR1 LNHDA and CDR2 SQIVND (reference sequence). For the CDR3, the DNA is TGTGCCAGTATGAGAGAGAACACCGGGGAGCTGTTTTTT. Its protein product is CASMRENTGELFF.